This entry concerns a single TCR beta chain. The table lists this clonotype with a few counts. Its specific antigen is unknown. It has no much larger one-base neighbor in the sample; base qualities were not kept. According to the germline V gene (reference sequence), CDR1 reads SEHNR and CDR2 reads FQNEAQ. The CDR3 covers 13 residues, taking in both the cysteine and the phenylalanine. Just the 39-base CDR3 DNA is kept, in frame starting at base 1. Cut back by 1 base and 3 bases, the V and J ends lie 1 base apart. The entry originates in a study of T cells in Graves' hyperthyroidism and ophthalmopathy (dated by TCRdb to the late 2010s). For the study in its entirety: Peripheral blood was collected at initial diagnosis, before any treatment. TCR V-J signatures able to tell the groups apart were searched for in a discovery cohort of 95 to 100 patients, of whom under 45 had Graves' ophthalmopathy and 57 had stable Graves' hyperthyroidism. Whether ophthalmopathy could be predicted prospectively was tested in an independent validation cohort made up of approximately 19 hyperthyroidism patients plus 17 patients who later progressed to ophthalmopathy. The approximately 90 discovery patients were randomly split 7:3 into training and test sets. In about 6 Graves' hyperthyroidism patients, the study also compared T-cell repertoires from thyroid tissue with T-cell repertoires from blood. Following sampling, methimazole starting at 30 mg daily was given to hyperthyroidism patients, and high-dose intravenous methylprednisolone was given to ophthalmopathy patients. According to the paper, TCR Vbeta CDR3 sequencing was carried out on more than 120 peripheral blood samples, which came from approximately 43 ophthalmopathy, under 80 hyperthyroidism and approximately 17 progressor patients. Study-wide conclusions, independent of this receptor: Most expanded thyroid clonotypes (frequency above 0.001) were also detected in blood, a finding suggesting that blood repertoires may reflect thyroid immune responses. In validation, the model predicted progression to ophthalmopathy a median of about 6.5 months before onset, with over 60% sensitivity and nearly 75% specificity. Sample size was not statistically predetermined, and investigators were not blinded to group allocation. A 13 V-J signature model separated ophthalmopathy from stable hyperthyroidism, with roughly 88% sensitivity and about 81% specificity in cross-validation and 80%/75% in testing.

The TCR beta CDR3 regions were amplified from RNA transcripts. The TCR CDR3 was subjected to a first round of RT-PCR using the HTBI primer set and the Qiagen OneStep RT-PCR kit. The libraries were constructed in a second round of multiplex PCR and then size-selected and purified. Paired-end sequencing of the libraries was performed with 100 bp reads on an Illumina HiSeq2000. As for the original processing: SOAPnuke was used to process the raw data, removing reads that contained adapters or uncalled bases, had a mean Phred below 15, or lacked an exact match to the constant primer or identifier. High-quality paired reads were merged with COPE v1.2.5, and unique nucleotide sequences were defined as clonotypes. Clonotypes were aligned to IMGT TRBV, TRBD and TRBJ reference segments using MiTCR v1.1. The analysis included only V-J combinations with a frequency above 0.0001, which together covered approximately 99% of the repertoires. A TCS score was defined as the ratio of F50 (clonal expansion) to E x V (chaos), with BLOSUM62-based TCRdist applied between CDR3 peptides within each V-J. Welch's t-statistics and random forest reduced fewer than 550 V-J features to roughly 13, which were used in a naive Bayes classifier (R e1071). TCRdb cleaned the public reads at Q25 with fastp, built clones with MiXCR and kept in-frame beta chains. Under each unique CDR3 protein, matching rows form one entry showing the most common genes and DNA. These V and J calls derive from TCRdb rather than the authors' analysis. The sample table shows under 400,000 distinct CDR3 sequences, and around 14% are seen once. Around 9.2% of the sample belongs to the ten largest clones.

Stable Graves' hyperthyroidism was defined as no progression to ophthalmopathy during 18 months of follow-up. Hyperthyroidism patients were newly diagnosed, with disease duration under 2 months, and aged 18 to 65 years. Patients with uncontrolled infections, other autoimmune diseases, pregnancy or lactation were excluded. Diagnoses were based on clinical symptoms, serum thyroxine and TRAb, thyroid ultrasound and orbital computed tomography. Ficoll-Paque density gradient centrifugation was used to isolate PBMCs from 8.5 to 10 ml of fresh peripheral blood. Total RNA was extracted with Trizol reagent, and quality was checked on an Agilent 2100 Bioanalyzer.

The chain is assembled from TRBV7-9 and TRBJ2-6, with the identity of the D gene unclear. The sequence was collected from a woman between 18 and 30 years old with Graves' hyperthyroidism. The sequenced sample consisted of blood. The CDR3 corresponds to CASSLGGANVLTF. The sequenced DNA is TGTGCCAGCAGCTTAGGTGGGGCCAACGTCCTGACTTTC.